The 11 T cell receptor beta chains presented below share a single source sample, sequenced in a study of cytomegalovirus exposure and HLA in healthy donors. Method: immunoSEQ multiplex PCR; TCRdb's copy keeps in-frame clones and lacks some. In the table there are about 98,000 clones, around nine tenths of which are singletons. The sequenced sample was PBMCs. All receptors derive from a woman between 25 and 40 years old in good health and CMV-seronegative.

The chain combines TRBV4-2 with TRBJ1-1; possible D gene TRBD1, 5 bases. The V end was cut by 2 bases, the J end by 5 bases, with 6 bases between. The CDR3 extends over 12 amino acids. The germline gives CDR1 LGHNA, CDR2 YNFKEQ. The DNA for the CDR3 is TGTGCCAGCAGCCAACCAGGGACTGAAGCTTTCTTT. Translating it yields CASSQPGTEAFF.

Only one count was recorded for this clone. V is TRBV4-2 and J is TRBJ2-5; 8 bases fit TRBD2. The CDR3 extends over 19 amino acids. Germline CDR1 LGHNA, CDR2 YNFKEQ. V was pared by 4 bases and J by 4 bases, with 20 bases of the junction left unmatched. CDR3: CASSLTPDGREATGETQYF. As DNA, the CDR3 is TGTGCCAGCAGCCTGACCCCCGACGGGCGGGAGGCTACCGGAGAGACCCAGTACTTC.

The rearrangement links TRBV19 to TRBJ2-7; perhaps TRBD2 as D (6 bases). The CDR3 has 15 amino acids. V was shortened by 5 bases and J by 0 bases, with 14 bases between the two germline ends. Germline V gives CDR1 LNHDA, CDR2 SQIVND (reference sequence). CDR3 region: CASSGVLASSYEQYF. CDR3 DNA: TGTGCCAGTAGTGGGGTCCTAGCGAGCTCCTACGAGCAGTACTTC.

V is TRBV6-1 and J is TRBJ1-2, with D unclear. Germline V gene sequence: CDR1 MNHNS, CDR2 SASEGT. V was shortened by 6 bases and J by 1 base, with 15 bases between the two germline ends. This CDR3 is 15 amino acids long. CDR3 region: CASRADSFGNYGYTF. The CDR3 DNA is TGTGCCAGCAGAGCAGACTCATTCGGTAACTATGGCTACACCTTC.

The rearrangement uses TRBV5-4 and TRBJ2-3, with a tentative D call TRBD1 (5 bases). From germline, CDR1 is SGHNT and CDR2 YYREEE (reference sequence). The CDR3 covers 14 residues. V gave up 4 bases and J gave up 5 bases, with 14 bases separating them. For the CDR3, the DNA is TGTGCCAGCAGCCGTGAGACAGCATTAGATACGCAGTATTTT. It specifies CASSRETALDTQYF.

In this sample, this clone turned up once. J is TRBJ2-3 and V is TRBV29-1; 9 bases map to TRBD2. V lost 4 bases and J lost 2; bases outside the gene matches: 7. Germline values: CDR1 SQVTM, CDR2 ANQGSEA. There are 15 residues in the CDR3. CDR3 region: CSVGFAGGATDTQYF. The CDR3 DNA reads as TGCAGCGTTGGGTTTGCGGGGGGGGCCACAGATACGCAGTATTTT.

The J gene is TRBJ2-1, the V gene TRBV28, with D possibly being TRBD1 (6 bases). The CDR3 is 13 amino acids. Germline lookup yields CDR1 MDHEN and CDR2 SYDVKM. The germline V and J ends were trimmed by 5 bases and 5 bases, with 10 bases remaining between them. CDR3 loop: CASSLTGNNEQFF. The CDR3 DNA follows: TGTGCCAGCAGTCTTACAGGGAACAATGAGCAGTTCTTC.

The chain employs TRBV9 and TRBJ2-3, with 11 bases lining up with TRBD2. V shed 2 bases and J 6 bases; nucleotides not matched to a gene: 11. CDR1 is SGDLS, CDR2 YYNGEE, per germline. This CDR3 comprises 17 residues. The chain's CDR3 is CASSVGGLAVQDDTQYF. The CDR3 DNA reads as TGTGCCAGCAGCGTGGGGGGACTAGCGGTTCAAGATGATACGCAGTATTTT.

The rearrangement uses TRBV2 and TRBJ2-5, with D possibly TRBD1 on 6 matching bases. CDR3 length: 15 residues. Trimming took off 6 bases at V and 5 bases at J, with 19 bases between the two ends. CDR1 is SNHLY and CDR2 is FYNNEI in the germline V gene. CDR3 sequence reads: CASRGGGARVETQYF. The CDR3 bases are TGTGCCAGCAGAGGTGGGGGCGCCCGTGTGGAGACCCAGTACTTC.

This chain connects TRBV7-8 to TRBJ1-4; D is possibly TRBD1 (6 bases). Trimming shortened V by 7 bases and J by 8 bases, and 20 bases separated the two germline ends. The germline V gene encodes CDR1 SGHVS and CDR2 FQNEAQ. The CDR3 consists of 15 residues. The CDR3 here is CASNLGGPSGEKLFF. The CDR3 DNA reads as TGTGCCAGCAATCTCGGGGGGCCTAGTGGCGAAAAACTGTTTTTT.

The chain recombines TRBV9 with TRBJ1-1, with TRBD1 as a possible D gene (5 bases). CDR1 is SGDLS, CDR2 YYNGEE, per germline. CDR3 length equals 13 residues. V was cut by 4 bases and J by 4 bases, with 11 bases left in between. In nucleotides, the CDR3 is TGTGCCAGCAGCCTGGCGGGGCTCACTGAAGCTTTCTTT. Translating it yields CASSLAGLTEAFF.